This T cell receptor (beta chain) was retrieved from a study of cytomegalovirus exposure and HLA in healthy donors. 60 Vbeta and 13 Jbeta primers were used in PCR. TCRdb keeps only in-frame clones here, not all; method: immunoSEQ multiplex PCR. The profile shows some 140,000 clones, about three quarters of them singletons. This receptor was taken from a female donor in good health and CMV-seropositive. Sequencing was performed on PBMCs.

CDR3 DNA sequence: TGTGCCACCGCAATGGAGGGAGGAACTGAAGCTTTCTTT. It encodes CATAMEGGTEAFF. The chain links TRBV10-3 to TRBJ1-1; D ambiguous. V was pared by 10 bases and J by 5 bases, with 17 bases between. The CDR3 has 13 amino acids. CDR1 ENHRY and CDR2 SYGVKD come from the germline V gene.